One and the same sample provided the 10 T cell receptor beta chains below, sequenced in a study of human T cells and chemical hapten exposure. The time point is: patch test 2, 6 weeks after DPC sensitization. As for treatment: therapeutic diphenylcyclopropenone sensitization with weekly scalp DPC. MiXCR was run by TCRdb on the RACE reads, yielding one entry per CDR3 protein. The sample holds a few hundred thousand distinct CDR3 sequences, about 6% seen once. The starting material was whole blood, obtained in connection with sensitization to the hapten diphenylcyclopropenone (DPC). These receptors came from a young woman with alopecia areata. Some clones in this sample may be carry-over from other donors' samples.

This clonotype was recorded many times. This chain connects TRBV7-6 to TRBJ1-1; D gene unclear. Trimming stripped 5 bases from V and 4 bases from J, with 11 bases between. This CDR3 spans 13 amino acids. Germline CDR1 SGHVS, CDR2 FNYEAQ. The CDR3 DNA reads TGTGCCAGCAGCAACGAGCGGGGCACTGAAGCTTTCTTT. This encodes CASSNERGTEAFF.

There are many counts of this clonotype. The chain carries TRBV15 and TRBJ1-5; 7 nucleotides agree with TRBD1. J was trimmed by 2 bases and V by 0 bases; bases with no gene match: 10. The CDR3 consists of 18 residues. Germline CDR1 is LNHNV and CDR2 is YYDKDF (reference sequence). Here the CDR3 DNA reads TGTGCCACCAGCAGAGATAGCTCCACAGGGGTGGGCAATCAGCCCCAGCATTTT. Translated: CATSRDSSTGVGNQPQHF.

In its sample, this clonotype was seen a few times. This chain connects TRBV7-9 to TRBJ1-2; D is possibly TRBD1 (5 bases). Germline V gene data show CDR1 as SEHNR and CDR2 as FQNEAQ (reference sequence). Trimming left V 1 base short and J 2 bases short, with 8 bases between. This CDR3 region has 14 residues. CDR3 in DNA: TGTGCCAGCAGCTTAGGTCCAGGGAACTATGGCTACACCTTC. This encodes CASSLGPGNYGYTF.

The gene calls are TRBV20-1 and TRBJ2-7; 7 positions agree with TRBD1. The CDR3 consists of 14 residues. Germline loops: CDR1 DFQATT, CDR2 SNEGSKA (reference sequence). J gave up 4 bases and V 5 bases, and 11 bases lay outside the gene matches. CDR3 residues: CSAGDPGQRYEQYF. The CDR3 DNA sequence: TGCAGTGCTGGTGATCCGGGACAGCGTTACGAGCAGTACTTC.

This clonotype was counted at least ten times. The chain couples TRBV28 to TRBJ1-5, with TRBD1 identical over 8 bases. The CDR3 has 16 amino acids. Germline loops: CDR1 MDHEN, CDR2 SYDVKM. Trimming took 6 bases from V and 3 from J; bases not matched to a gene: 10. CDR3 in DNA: TGTGCCAGCAGCTTCTCCGGGACAGGCTACAATCAGCCCCAGCATTTT. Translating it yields CASSFSGTGYNQPQHF.

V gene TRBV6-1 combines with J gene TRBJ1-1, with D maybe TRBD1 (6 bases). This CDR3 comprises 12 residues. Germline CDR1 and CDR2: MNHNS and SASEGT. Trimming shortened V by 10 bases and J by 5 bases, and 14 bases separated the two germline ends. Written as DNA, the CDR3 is TGTGCCACCGAACAGGGAATTACTGAAGCTTTCTTT. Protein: CATEQGITEAFF.

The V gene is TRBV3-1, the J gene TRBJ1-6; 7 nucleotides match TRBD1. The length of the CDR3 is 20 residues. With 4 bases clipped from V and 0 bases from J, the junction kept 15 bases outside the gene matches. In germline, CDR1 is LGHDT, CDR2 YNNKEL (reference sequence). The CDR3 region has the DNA TGTGCCAGCAGCCTTATCCATCGGGACAGACCAAGCTCCTATAATTCACCCCTCCACTTT. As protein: CASSLIHRDRPSSYNSPLHF.

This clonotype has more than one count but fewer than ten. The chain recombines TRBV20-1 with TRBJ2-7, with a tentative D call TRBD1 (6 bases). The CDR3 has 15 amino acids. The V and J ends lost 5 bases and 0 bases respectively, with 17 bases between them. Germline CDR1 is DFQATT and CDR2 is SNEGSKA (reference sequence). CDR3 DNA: TGCAGTGCTCCACCCGGGACACCTCTCTCCTACGAGCAGTACTTC. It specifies CSAPPGTPLSYEQYF.

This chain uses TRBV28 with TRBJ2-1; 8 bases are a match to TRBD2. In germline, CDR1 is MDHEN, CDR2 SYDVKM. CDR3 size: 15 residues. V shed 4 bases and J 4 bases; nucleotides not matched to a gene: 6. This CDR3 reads CASSSGGATYNEQFF. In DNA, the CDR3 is TGTGCCAGCAGTTCCGGGGGGGCCACATACAATGAGCAGTTCTTC.

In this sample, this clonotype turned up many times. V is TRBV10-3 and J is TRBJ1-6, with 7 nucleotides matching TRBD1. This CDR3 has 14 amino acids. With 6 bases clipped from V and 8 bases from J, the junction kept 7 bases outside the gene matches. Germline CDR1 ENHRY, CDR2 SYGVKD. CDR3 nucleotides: TGTGCCATCAGAGAGGGGACAGAACATTCACCCCTCCACTTT. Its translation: CAIREGTEHSPLHF.